Below are 30 T cell receptor beta chains sequenced from a single sample in a study of blood T cells in healthy people across ages. Primers used in a second PCR of roughly 6 to 12 cycles were a sample-barcoded 5' primer and a J-beta primer mix. TCRdb re-called the 5' RACE reads with MiXCR, one entry per CDR3 protein. The sample has approximately 360,000 distinct CDR3 sequences; approximately 47% are singletons. The sample consisted of blood. Receptors were obtained from a man aged 60 to 75 in good health.

This clonotype was seen a few times. The rearrangement uses TRBV7-3 and TRBJ2-1; tentative D call: TRBD2 (5 bases). This CDR3 is 16 amino acids long. Germline assignment: CDR1 SGHTA and CDR2 FQGTGA. V shed 5 bases and J shed 1 base, with 15 bases lying between them. This chain's CDR3 is CASSDQGGRSYNEQFF. The CDR3 nucleotides read TGTGCCAGCAGCGACCAAGGAGGCCGTTCCTACAATGAGCAGTTCTTC.

A few counts support this clonotype. CDR3 DNA sequence: TGTGCCAGCAGTGGACCCCACGTCGATGAGCAGTTCTTC. This codes for CASSGPHVDEQFF. The chain is built from TRBV28 and TRBJ2-1; D not certain. This CDR3 region has 13 residues. Germline loops: CDR1 MDHEN, CDR2 SYDVKM. Deletions cut 5 bases from V and 8 bases from J, with 13 bases between.

This clonotype was observed at least ten times. V is TRBV7-2 and J is TRBJ2-1; 7 nucleotides agree with TRBD2. This CDR3 region has 14 residues. Germline V lookup: CDR1 SGHTA, CDR2 FQGNSA. V was pared by 8 bases and J by 3 bases, with 7 bases of the junction left unmatched. CDR3 in DNA: TGTGCCAGCTTCAGCGGGGTGTTCTACAATGAGCAGTTCTTC. Its translation is CASFSGVFYNEQFF.

The chain joins TRBV28 to TRBJ1-2; D possibly corresponds to TRBD1 (6 bases). Germline V gene lookup returns CDR1 MDHEN and CDR2 SYDVKM. This CDR3 comprises 15 residues. The V end was cut by 2 bases, the J end by 6 bases, with 16 bases between. The CDR3 nucleotides read TGTGCCAGCAGTTTACCTTTTACAGGGCGTGATGGCTACACCTTC. Protein sequence: CASSLPFTGRDGYTF.

The chain recombines TRBV9 with TRBJ2-5, with TRBD2 identical over 9 bases. The germline V gene has CDR1 SGDLS and CDR2 YYNGEE. Trimming cost V 0 bases and J 11 bases; bases outside gene matches: 11. The CDR3 extends over 15 amino acids. As DNA, the CDR3 is TGTGCCAGCAGCGTAGGCGGGAGGGCCCGGTTTGAGCAGTACTTC. Encoded protein: CASSVGGRARFEQYF.

CDR3 sequence: CASSLSTDEQYF. The CDR3 DNA reads TGTGCCAGCAGCTTAAGCACAGACGAGCAGTACTTC. The V call is TRBV7-6, the J call TRBJ2-1; D is unresolved. The J call may be in error: the DNA end matches TRBJ2-7 better. CDR3 length equals 12 residues. Germline CDR1 SGHVS, CDR2 FNYEAQ.

The genes are TRBV7-8 and TRBJ1-5, with D unclear. V was trimmed by 2 bases and J by 4 bases, leaving 9 bases between them. The CDR3 loop spans 14 amino acids. Per the germline V gene, CDR1 is SGHVS and CDR2 is FQNEAQ. For the CDR3, the DNA is TGTGCCAGCAGCTTATCTAACGTGAATCAGCCCCAGCATTTT. Translation gives CASSLSNVNQPQHF.

The J gene is TRBJ2-3, the V gene TRBV4-3; 7 bases align to TRBD1. Germline V gene data show CDR1 as LGHNA and CDR2 as YSLEER. Germline trimming cut 3 bases from V and 2 bases from J; bases unmatched to any gene: 8. This CDR3 is built from 16 residues. CDR3 amino acids: CASSQAGQEYTDTQYF. In DNA form, the CDR3 reads TGCGCCAGCAGCCAGGCCGGACAGGAGTACACAGATACGCAGTATTTT.

The chain joins TRBV10-3 to TRBJ2-1; TRBD1 matches at 8 bases. Trimming removed 3 bases from V and 6 bases from J; junction bases left unmatched: 4. The CDR3 loop spans 14 amino acids. Germline V gene data show CDR1 as ENHRY and CDR2 as SYGVKD. In DNA, the CDR3 is TGTGCCATCAGTGATCAGGGGGCAAGCAATGAGCAGTTCTTC. Amino acid sequence: CAISDQGASNEQFF.

The genes are TRBV27 and TRBJ2-1; D is possibly TRBD2 (6 bases). The CDR3 is made up of 15 amino acids. V was pared by 6 bases and J by 6 bases, with 18 bases between. The germline gives CDR1 MNHEY, CDR2 SMNVEV (reference sequence). This chain's CDR3 is CASSYGGDGRNEQFF. The CDR3 nucleotides read TGTGCCAGCAGCTACGGGGGAGATGGTCGCAATGAGCAGTTCTTC.

The CDR3 sequence is CSVEVADQETQYF. CDR3 nucleotide sequence: TGCAGCGTTGAAGTGGCGGATCAAGAGACCCAGTACTTC. This chain joins TRBV29-1 and TRBJ2-5; no clear D gene. Trimming took off 1 base at V and 2 bases at J, with 8 bases between the two ends. The germline V gene encodes CDR1 SQVTM and CDR2 ANQGSEA. CDR3 length: 13 amino acids.

This clonotype has just one count. Given a much more abundant clone one base away, this may be a read error. The rearrangement uses TRBV6-6 and TRBJ2-7; tentatively, D is TRBD2 (5 bases). The J call may be mistaken, given a closer DNA end match to TRBJ2-5. Germline assignment: CDR1 MNHNY and CDR2 SVGAGI (reference sequence). This CDR3 comprises 13 residues. In nucleotides, the CDR3 is TGTGCCAGCGGCCAACGGGGTGAAGAGACCCAGTACTTC. This translates into CASGQRGEETQYF.

J is TRBJ1-2 and V is TRBV27; D is ambiguous. Trimming pared 0 bases from V and 0 bases from J, leaving 8 bases between. CDR3 size: 15 residues. The germline V gene has CDR1 MNHEY and CDR2 SMNVEV (reference sequence). CDR3 sequence (DNA): TGTGCCAGCAGTTTATCGGCAGAGACTAACTATGGCTACACCTTC. Translated: CASSLSAETNYGYTF.

This clonotype was picked up a small number of times. A clone one base away is much larger, so this may be a read error. The chain joins TRBV20-1 to TRBJ2-1; D unclear. The DNA end is a closer match to TRBJ2-7, so the J assignment may be wrong. The germline V gene has CDR1 DFQATT and CDR2 SNEGSKA (reference sequence). The CDR3 totals 13 residues. In nucleotides, the CDR3 is TGCAGTGCTTCCCCCCACGTAGACAATGAGCAGTACTTC. Translated: CSASPHVDNEQYF.

This clonotype showed up just a few times. The J gene is TRBJ1-2, the V gene TRBV7-2, with 7 positions matching TRBD1. In germline, CDR1 is SGHTA, CDR2 FQGNSA. This CDR3 is 14 amino acids long. Trimming cost V 8 bases and J 4 bases; bases outside gene matches: 10. CDR3 sequence reads: CASGYRDRVYGYTF. The CDR3 nucleotides are TGTGCCAGCGGATACCGGGACAGAGTCTATGGCTACACCTTC.

The chain has TRBV5-1 and TRBJ1-5; D might be TRBD1 (6 bases). The CDR3 runs to 15 residues. V lost 0 bases to trimming and J lost 5 bases, with 12 bases between them. CDR1 and CDR2 (germline): SGHRS, YFSETQ. The CDR3 protein is CASSLAGQKDQPQHF. DNA of the CDR3: TGCGCCAGCAGCTTGGCCGGACAGAAGGATCAGCCCCAGCATTTT.

The V gene is TRBV7-2, the J gene TRBJ2-3; 13 bases align to TRBD2. After removal of 5 bases from V and 3 bases from J, the junction contained 5 bases not matched to a gene. Germline V lookup: CDR1 SGHTA, CDR2 FQGNSA. The CDR3 consists of 16 residues. CDR3 nucleotides: TGTGCCAGCAGCCCGGGGACTAGCGGGAAGACAGATACGCAGTATTTT. Translation gives CASSPGTSGKTDTQYF.

This clonotype appeared a single time. The CDR3, as DNA: TGTGCCACTATGAAAAAAGGTGGGGGGGAACAAGAGACCCAGTACTTC. Residues: CATMKKGGGEQETQYF. The chain employs TRBV21-1 and TRBJ2-5; the table's D call, TRBD1, has no DNA check behind it. TRBV21-1 corresponds to a pseudogene. The CDR3 is 16 amino acids.

This clonotype has just a few counts. The rearrangement joins TRBV12-3 or TRBV12-4 to TRBJ2-4; 8 nucleotides line up with TRBD1. Matching the DNA end better, TRBJ2-7 makes the J call doubtful. This CDR3 has 13 residues. In nucleotides, the CDR3 is TGTGCCAGCAGGGCGACAGGGGCCCCCGAGCAGTACTTC. Its translation is CASRATGAPEQYF.

The J gene is TRBJ2-7, the V gene TRBV10-3, with D maybe TRBD1 (5 bases). The V and J ends lost 3 bases and 2 bases respectively, with 11 bases between them. Germline V gene sequence: CDR1 ENHRY, CDR2 SYGVKD. The CDR3 length is 14 residues. The CDR3 is CAISDRAGPYEQYF. The CDR3 DNA follows: TGTGCCATCAGTGATAGAGCAGGGCCCTACGAGCAGTACTTC.

The rearrangement joins TRBV12-3 or TRBV12-4 to TRBJ2-1; the match to TRBD2 covers 9 bases. The CDR3 totals 15 residues. Trimming took 3 bases from V and 10 from J; bases not matched to a gene: 10. CDR3 in amino acids: CASSFPSGVQSEQFF. CDR3 nucleotide sequence: TGTGCCAGCAGTTTCCCTAGCGGGGTCCAGTCGGAGCAGTTCTTC.

The CDR3 region has the DNA TGCAGTGCCTCTAGCGGGTTCTACAATGAGCAGTTCTTC. Translation gives CSASSGFYNEQFF. J is TRBJ2-1 and V is TRBV20-1; 8 bases map to TRBD2. The CDR3 spans 13 residues. The trim removed 6 bases at V and 3 bases at J, leaving 4 bases unmatched. Germline assignment: CDR1 DFQATT and CDR2 SNEGSKA (reference sequence).

This clonotype was counted many times. V gene TRBV13 combines with J gene TRBJ2-1; tentative D call: TRBD2 (6 bases). CDR1 PRHDT and CDR2 FYEKMQ come from the germline V gene (reference sequence). Trimming took off 7 bases at V and 0 bases at J, with 13 bases between the two ends. The CDR3 extends over 15 amino acids. For the CDR3, the DNA is TGTGCCAGCAACTCGGGGAGGAGCTCCTACAATGAGCAGTTCTTC. As protein: CASNSGRSSYNEQFF.

The chain uses TRBV6-6 and TRBJ2-7, with 8 positions matching TRBD2. This CDR3 is 16 amino acids long. Germline V CDR1 and CDR2: MNHNY, SVGAGI (reference sequence). Losses at the gene ends were 5 bases for V and 3 bases for J; bases not matched to a gene: 12. The CDR3 loop reads CASSLRPAGVDYEQYF. The CDR3 DNA follows: TGTGCCAGCAGTCTTAGGCCAGCGGGAGTTGACTACGAGCAGTACTTC.

Only a few counts were recorded for this clonotype. The chain combines TRBV5-1 with TRBJ2-1; 7 bases fit TRBD2. The CDR3 is made up of 14 amino acids. V shed 0 bases, J shed 13 bases, and the junction held 10 bases outside the gene matches. The germline CDR1 and CDR2 sequences are SGHRS and YFSETQ. This CDR3 reads CASSLDIAGASQFF. The DNA for the CDR3 is TGCGCCAGCAGCTTGGATATAGCGGGCGCTTCCCAGTTCTTC.

This clonotype was seen ten or more times. The chain carries TRBV10-2 and TRBJ1-1; unclear D gene. The V gene lost 8 bases and the J gene lost 1 base, with 8 bases spanning the gap. The CDR3 spans 12 residues. CDR1 is WSHSY, CDR2 SAAADI, per germline. CDR3 sequence reads: CASREGNTEAFF. The DNA of the CDR3 is TGCGCCAGCCGGGAGGGGAACACTGAAGCTTTCTTT.

This clonotype was observed at least ten times. The genes are TRBV29-1 and TRBJ2-4; the D gene is possibly TRBD1 (6 bases). This CDR3 is 15 amino acids long. Trimming pared 4 bases from V and 1 base from J, leaving 14 bases between. Germline V lookup: CDR1 SQVTM, CDR2 ANQGSEA. The CDR3 sequence: CSVGGQELAKNIQYF. In nucleotides, the CDR3 is TGCAGCGTTGGGGGGCAGGAGCTGGCCAAAAACATTCAGTACTTC.

The chain employs TRBV28 and TRBJ1-5; no clear D. The CDR3 consists of 17 residues. CDR1 is MDHEN and CDR2 is SYDVKM in the germline V gene. Trimming pared 6 bases from V and 3 bases from J, leaving 21 bases between. CDR3 sequence: CASRPQVGLGTNQPQHF. CDR3 in DNA: TGTGCCAGCAGACCCCAAGTTGGCCTGGGTACCAATCAGCCCCAGCATTTT.

The chain combines TRBV7-6 with TRBJ2-3, with a tentative D call TRBD2 (6 bases). Germline lookup yields CDR1 SGHVS and CDR2 FNYEAQ. With 5 bases removed from V and 0 bases from J, the gap between germline ends came to 21 bases. There are 18 residues in the CDR3. CDR3 bases: TGTGCCAGCAGCCCCGGGCTAGCGAGTTGGGGAAGCACAGATACGCAGTATTTT. This gives the protein CASSPGLASWGSTDTQYF.

The rearrangement uses TRBV7-3 and TRBJ2-7; the match to TRBD1 covers 7 bases. Germline V lookup: CDR1 SGHTA, CDR2 FQGTGA. The CDR3 is 20 residues long. V shed 2 bases and J 2 bases; nucleotides not matched to a gene: 21. CDR3: CASSLSAVWVDREVPYEQYF. CDR3 nucleotide sequence: TGTGCCAGCAGCTTATCCGCGGTATGGGTTGACAGGGAAGTGCCCTACGAGCAGTACTTC.